The 32 T cell receptor beta chains given below trace back to one sample, sequenced in a study of blood T cells in healthy people across ages. Combining a sample-barcoded 5' primer with a J-beta primer mix, a second PCR ran for about 6 to 11 cycles. TCRdb re-called the 5' RACE reads through MiXCR, storing one row per CDR3 protein. The data show some 750,000 distinct CDR3 sequences, around a fifth seen once. Material for sequencing was blood. The receptors stem from a man aged 70-80 years in good health.

Points on this clonotype: A single base separates this from a much larger clone, so it may be a read error. J is TRBJ2-3 and V is TRBV20-1; TRBD2 aligns across 10 bases. Germline loops: CDR1 DFQATT, CDR2 SNEGSKA (reference sequence). This CDR3 is built from 15 residues. As DNA, the CDR3 is TGCAGTGCCGAAGCGGGAGGGCCAGGCACAGATACGCAGTCTTTT. This sequence encodes CSAEAGGPGTDTQSF.

The J gene is TRBJ2-7, the V gene TRBV27; 7 bases match TRBD2. The CDR3 is 13 amino acids. Germline loops: CDR1 MNHEY, CDR2 SMNVEV (reference sequence). V lost 3 bases and J lost 5; bases outside the gene matches: 4. CDR3 sequence reads: CASSFSGSNEQYF. The CDR3 DNA follows: TGTGCCAGCAGTTTTAGCGGGTCCAACGAGCAGTACTTC.

The table lists this clonotype with a few counts. The rearrangement uses TRBV4-1 and TRBJ1-4; tentatively, D is TRBD1 (6 bases). Germline V CDR1 and CDR2: MGHRA, YSYEKL. Trimming took 0 bases from V and 5 from J, leaving 10 bases between them. The CDR3 extends over 15 amino acids. The CDR3 sequence: CASSQDRGTNEKLFF. The CDR3 DNA reads TGCGCCAGCAGCCAAGACAGGGGCACCAATGAAAAACTGTTTTTT.

The V gene is TRBV5-1, the J gene TRBJ1-1; TRBD1 is a possible D gene (5 bases). The germline V gene has CDR1 SGHRS and CDR2 YFSETQ. The CDR3 has 15 amino acids. V gave up 4 bases and J gave up 0 bases, with 13 bases separating them. The CDR3: CASSPEGALNTEAFF. The CDR3 DNA is TGCGCCAGCAGCCCCGAAGGGGCCTTGAACACTGAAGCTTTCTTT.

This clonotype was seen only a few times. This chain joins TRBV19 and TRBJ1-4; 8 nucleotides match TRBD1. The V gene's germline CDR1 is LNHDA and CDR2 SQIVND (reference sequence). The CDR3 is made up of 15 amino acids. The V segment lost 6 bases and the J segment 11 bases; nucleotides outside the gene matches: 14. The CDR3 reads CASSDPGTGDGKLFF. The CDR3 nucleotides read TGTGCCAGTAGCGACCCTGGGACAGGTGATGGGAAACTGTTTTTT.

This clonotype has just a few counts. This sequence may be a read error, since a much larger clone differs from it by one base. The chain joins TRBV7-2 to TRBJ1-1; D perhaps matches TRBD1 (5 bases). Trimming pared 5 bases from V and 1 base from J, leaving 8 bases between. The CDR3 spans 13 residues. The germline V gene has CDR1 SGHTA and CDR2 FQGNSA. This chain's CDR3 is CASSIGANTEAFF. CDR3 bases: TGTGCCAGCAGCATAGGGGCGAACACTGAAGCTTTCTTT.

The chain carries TRBV5-1 and TRBJ1-1, with TRBD1 matching 11 bases. CDR1 SGHRS and CDR2 YFSETQ come from the germline V gene. This CDR3 is built from 16 residues. V was clipped by 3 bases and J by 0 bases; unmatched bases: 4. This CDR3 is CASSSRGQGVNTEAFF. The CDR3 DNA is TGCGCCAGCAGCTCCCGGGGACAGGGGGTGAACACTGAAGCTTTCTTT. The full variable domain, completed using reference TRBV5-1 and TRBJ1-1, is KAGVTQTPRYLIKTRGQQVTLSCSPISGHRSVSWYQQTPGQGLQFLFEYFSETQRNKGNFPGRFSGRQFSNSRSEMNVSTLELGDSALYLCASSSRGQGVNTEAFFGQGTRLTVV.

The chain carries TRBV20-1 and TRBJ2-1; no reliable D call. Trimming took 5 bases from V and 1 from J, leaving 6 bases between them. This CDR3 comprises 12 residues. Germline V gene lookup returns CDR1 DFQATT and CDR2 SNEGSKA (reference sequence). CDR3 sequence: CSAAVSYNEQFF. CDR3 nucleotides: TGCAGTGCTGCAGTTTCCTACAATGAGCAGTTCTTC.

This clonotype was seen a handful of times. The chain uses TRBV20-1 and TRBJ1-6; no reliable D call. The CDR3 has 12 amino acids. Germline loops: CDR1 DFQATT, CDR2 SNEGSKA (reference sequence). Trimming took 3 bases from V and 6 from J, leaving 6 bases between them. The CDR3 DNA follows: TGCAGTGCTAGTGGGTCTAATTCACCCCTCCACTTT. It yields the protein CSASGSNSPLHF.

The V call is TRBV7-9, the J call TRBJ2-2; the match to TRBD1 covers 7 bases. The V segment lost 7 bases and the J segment 1 base; nucleotides outside the gene matches: 9. CDR3 size: 16 residues. Per the germline V gene, CDR1 is SEHNR and CDR2 is FQNEAQ (reference sequence). Written as DNA, the CDR3 is TGTGCCAGCACCGGGACAGTTCCTTGGAACACCGGGGAGCTGTTTTTT. The encoded protein is CASTGTVPWNTGELFF. Drawing the rest from reference TRBV7-9 and TRBJ2-2, the complete variable domain is DTGVSQNPRHKITKRGQNVTFRCDPISEHNRLYWYRQTLGQGPEFLTYFQNEAQLEKSRLLSDRFSAERPKGSFSTLEIQRTEQGDSAMYLCASTGTVPWNTGELFFGEGSRLTVL.

This clonotype was recorded a few times. V usage is TRBV14 and J usage is TRBJ2-4, with 11 positions matching TRBD2. CDR1 is SGHDN, CDR2 FVKESK, per germline. The CDR3 spans 16 residues. V lost 0 bases, J lost 10 bases, and 8 bases stayed unmatched. The CDR3 bases are TGTGCCAGCAGCCAAGAGACAACTAGCGGGGGTGGGATTCAGTACTTC. It translates to CASSQETTSGGGIQYF.

To note about this clonotype: At one end, the junction sequence differs from germline, possibly due to a read error. The genes are TRBV7-9 and TRBJ2-1; 12 nucleotides line up with TRBD2. In germline, CDR1 is SEHNR, CDR2 FQNEAQ (reference sequence). There are 15 residues in the CDR3. CDR3 amino acids: CASSLAGGLHNEQFF. CDR3 coding DNA: TGTGCCAGCAGCCTAGCGGGAGGGCTCCACAATGAGCAGTTCTTC.

This clonotype was detected only a few times. This chain links TRBV6-1 with TRBJ2-7; TRBD2 matches at 11 bases. V trimming: 1 base; J trimming: 2 bases; junction bases outside the gene matches: 1. From germline, CDR1 is MNHNS and CDR2 SASEGT. This CDR3 is built from 15 residues. DNA of the CDR3: TGTGCCAGCAGTGAAGAACTAGCGGGAGCCTACGAGCAGTACTTC. Translating it yields CASSEELAGAYEQYF.

V usage is TRBV24-1 and J usage is TRBJ2-4, with a tentative D call TRBD1 (5 bases). This CDR3 spans 12 amino acids. Germline lookup yields CDR1 KGHDR and CDR2 SFDVKD. The V and J ends lost 9 bases and 4 bases respectively, with 9 bases between them. CDR3 sequence (DNA): TGTGCCACCCAGGACAAGAAAAACATTCAGTACTTC. This encodes CATQDKKNIQYF.

As regards this clonotype: A read error may produce the germline difference seen at one junction end. The rearrangement uses TRBV6-6 and TRBJ2-1; no reliable D call. Germline V gives CDR1 MNHNY, CDR2 SVGAGI (reference sequence). CDR3 length: 12 residues. The CDR3: CASSYHGSPLHF. In DNA, the CDR3 is TGTGCCAGCAGTTACCATGGTTCACCCCTCCACTTC.

The chain has TRBV28 and TRBJ2-7, with D unresolved. The CDR3 totals 12 residues. Germline CDR1 MDHEN, CDR2 SYDVKM. The V and J ends lost 4 bases and 3 bases respectively, with 7 bases between them. The CDR3 DNA reads TGTGCCAGCAGTTCCACACTCTACGAGCAGTACTTC. Protein product: CASSSTLYEQYF.

This sequence joins TRBV7-2 and TRBJ1-2, with TRBD1 matching 10 bases. Germline V gene lookup returns CDR1 SGHTA and CDR2 FQGNSA. V was pared by 5 bases and J by 6 bases, with 9 bases of the junction left unmatched. The CDR3 runs 15 residues. CDR3 amino acids: CASSILTGGIDGYTF. The CDR3 nucleotides read TGTGCCAGCAGCATATTGACAGGGGGCATAGATGGCTACACCTTC.

This clonotype occurred a few times. The gene calls are TRBV20-1 and TRBJ2-3; 8 bases fit TRBD2. Germline V gene sequence: CDR1 DFQATT, CDR2 SNEGSKA (reference sequence). The J segment lost 2 bases and the V segment lost 6 bases, leaving 10 bases of the junction unmatched. This CDR3 has 15 amino acids. CDR3 region: CSAPPLAGLTDTQYF. Written as DNA, the CDR3 is TGCAGTGCCCCCCCCCTAGCGGGTCTCACAGATACGCAGTATTTT.

This clonotype was detected only a few times. The CDR3 DNA follows: TGTGCCAGCGCTGGTAATGAGCAGTTCTTC. Translated, it gives CASAGNEQFF. The chain combines TRBV11-2 with TRBJ2-5; no clear D. Near its end, the DNA agrees better with TRBJ2-1, so the J call may be wrong. Germline-derived CDR1 and CDR2 are SGHAT and FQNNGV. There are 10 residues in the CDR3.

The CDR3 protein is CSAIRTSGRRDEQYF. The CDR3 region has the DNA TGCAGTGCTATAAGGACTAGCGGGAGGAGAGACGAGCAGTACTTC. V usage is TRBV20-1 and J usage is TRBJ2-5, with 14 bases aligning to TRBD2. The J call may be wrong; the DNA end is better matched by TRBJ2-7. CDR3 length equals 15 residues. Germline CDR1 DFQATT, CDR2 SNEGSKA (reference sequence).

The chain employs TRBV29-1 and TRBJ1-1, with 9 bases that match TRBD1. J gave up 4 bases and V 6 bases, and 6 bases lay outside the gene matches. Per the germline V gene, CDR1 is SQVTM and CDR2 is ANQGSEA. This CDR3 is built from 13 residues. This CDR3 reads CSVRKTGGTEAFF. DNA of the CDR3: TGCAGCGTGCGGAAGACAGGGGGCACTGAAGCTTTCTTT.

This clonotype showed up many times. The CDR3 spells CASSGLAESYEQYV. The CDR3 DNA reads as TGTGCCAGCAGTGGACTAGCGGAGTCCTACGAGCAGTACGTC. V gene TRBV6-2 or TRBV6-3 combines with J gene TRBJ2-7, with TRBD2 matching over 10 bases. The CDR3 runs to 14 residues. Germline V lookup: CDR1 MNHEY, CDR2 SVGEGT. Trimming removed 5 bases from V and 1 base from J; junction bases left unmatched: 2.

V and J are TRBV9 and TRBJ2-1, with D uncertain. V lost 3 bases and J lost 4, with 20 bases in between. CDR3 length: 17 amino acids. Germline CDR1 is SGDLS and CDR2 is YYNGEE. The CDR3 here is CASSALMIMTGYNEQFF. The CDR3 coding sequence is TGTGCCAGCAGCGCCCTTATGATCATGACTGGGTACAATGAGCAGTTCTTC. The whole variable domain, remainder taken from reference TRBV9 and TRBJ2-1, is DSGVTQTPKHLITATGQRVTLRCSPRSGDLSVYWYQQSLDQGLQFLIQYYNGEERAKGNILERFSAQQFPDLHSELNLSSLELGDSALYFCASSALMIMTGYNEQFFGPGTRLTVL.

The chain is built from TRBV20-1 and TRBJ2-7; TRBD2 agrees at 13 bases. Germline CDR1 DFQATT, CDR2 SNEGSKA (reference sequence). The CDR3 length is 13 residues. The ends lost 5 bases at V and 3 bases at J; junction bases unmatched: 1. The CDR3 reads CSARTSGSYEQYF. CDR3 nucleotide sequence: TGCAGTGCTCGGACTAGCGGGAGCTACGAGCAGTACTTC.

This clonotype occurred a few times. The genes are TRBV2 and TRBJ1-6; TRBD1 might be the D (5 bases). This CDR3 is built from 15 residues. The germline V gene has CDR1 SNHLY and CDR2 FYNNEI. V lost 3 bases and J lost 5, with 11 bases in between. The CDR3: CASSDKDTDNSPLHF. CDR3 DNA: TGTGCCAGCAGTGACAAGGACACAGATAATTCACCCCTCCACTTT.

This clonotype was detected once. The V and J genes are TRBV29-1 and TRBJ2-3; weak D call: TRBD1 (6 bases). Trimming took 0 bases from V and 0 from J, leaving 10 bases between them. CDR1 and CDR2 (germline): SQVTM, ANQGSEA. The CDR3 spans 15 residues. The CDR3 DNA reads TGCAGCGTTGAAGAACCACAGGGAAGCACAGATACGCAGTATTTT. Translation gives CSVEEPQGSTDTQYF.

This clonotype was seen only a few times. J is TRBJ2-1 and V is TRBV20-1, with 13 bases fitting TRBD2. The ends lost 6 bases at V and 4 bases at J; junction bases unmatched: 3. Germline-derived CDR1 and CDR2 are DFQATT and SNEGSKA (reference sequence). CDR3 length equals 14 residues. CDR3 region: CSAETSGGYNEQFF. Here the CDR3 DNA reads TGCAGTGCGGAGACTAGCGGGGGGTACAATGAGCAGTTCTTC.

This clonotype turned up a few times. The chain is built from TRBV28 and TRBJ1-2; 8 nucleotides agree with TRBD1. CDR1 MDHEN and CDR2 SYDVKM come from the germline V gene. The CDR3 has 13 residues. V was pared by 6 bases and J by 4 bases, with 4 bases of the junction left unmatched. CDR3: CASRRQGSYGYTF. The CDR3 coding sequence is TGTGCCAGCAGGAGACAGGGGTCCTATGGCTACACCTTC.

This clonotype appeared a single time. The chain couples TRBV6-1 to TRBJ2-1; TRBD1 might be the D (6 bases). Gene TRBJ2-7 matches the end of the DNA better, so the J call may be wrong. Germline V gives CDR1 MNHNS, CDR2 SASEGT. This CDR3 comprises 15 residues. CDR3 amino acids: CASSEGTVPIHEQYF. CDR3 coding DNA: TGTGCCAGCAGTGAAGGGACAGTCCCTATCCACGAGCAGTACTTC.

This CDR3 is CASSYSESSSTDTQYF. The CDR3 nucleotides are TGTGCCAGCAGTTACTCAGAAAGTTCTAGCACAGATACGCAGTATTTT. V gene TRBV6-5 combines with J gene TRBJ2-3; D not certain. This CDR3 spans 16 amino acids. Germline V gives CDR1 MNHEY, CDR2 SVGAGI. Deletions cut 0 bases from V and 0 bases from J, with 10 bases between.

This clonotype has a handful of counts. The rearrangement links TRBV19 to TRBJ1-5; D is uncertain. The CDR3 runs 14 residues. Germline V gives CDR1 LNHDA, CDR2 SQIVND (reference sequence). Trimming took 5 bases from V and 4 from J, leaving 12 bases between them. CDR3 DNA: TGTGCCAGTAGTGCAACGACGGGAAATCAGCCCCAGCATTTT. Its translation is CASSATTGNQPQHF.

Many counts were recorded for this clonotype. This chain links TRBV10-3 with TRBJ2-7; 9 bases map to TRBD1. The better agreement between TRBJ2-5 and the DNA end casts doubt on the J call. In germline, CDR1 is ENHRY, CDR2 SYGVKD. The CDR3 has 14 amino acids. The CDR3 DNA sequence: TGTGCCATCAGGACGGACAGGGGAGAAGAGACCCAGTACTTC. Translated, it gives CAIRTDRGEETQYF.